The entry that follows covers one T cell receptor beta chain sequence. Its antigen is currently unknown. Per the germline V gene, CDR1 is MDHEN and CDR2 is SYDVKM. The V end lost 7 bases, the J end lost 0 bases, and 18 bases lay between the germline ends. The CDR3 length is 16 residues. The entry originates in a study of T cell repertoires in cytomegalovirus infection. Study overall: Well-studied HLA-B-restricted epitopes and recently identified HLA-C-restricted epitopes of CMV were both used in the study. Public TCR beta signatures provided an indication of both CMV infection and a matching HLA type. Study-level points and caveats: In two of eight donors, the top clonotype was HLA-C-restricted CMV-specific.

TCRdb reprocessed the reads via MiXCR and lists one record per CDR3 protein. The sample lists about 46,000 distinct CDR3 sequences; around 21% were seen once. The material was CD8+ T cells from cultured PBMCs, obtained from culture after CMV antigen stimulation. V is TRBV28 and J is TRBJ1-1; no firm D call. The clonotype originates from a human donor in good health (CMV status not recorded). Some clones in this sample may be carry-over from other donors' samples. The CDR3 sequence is CASTLWAPELNTEAFF. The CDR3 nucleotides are TGTGCCAGCACCCTATGGGCGCCAGAATTGAACACTGAAGCTTTCTTT.